Listed below are T cell receptor beta chains from one sample, sequenced in a study of beta chain features in type 1 diabetes. The protocol was immunoSEQ multiplex PCR, while the TCRdb copy is restricted to in-frame clones and leaves out a portion. The sample includes some 150,000 clones, approximately 9.1% seen only once; the top ten take under 0.75%. The sequenced material came from central memory CD4+ T cells from blood. The receptors were gathered from a woman in her 30s with type 1 diabetes. Each CDR3 is given with its conserved first and last residue. Not every row has a clone size; where given, it reads once, few, many or a size class.

>TRBV5-1|TRBJ2-7|.
CASSAGGSVTYEQYF
>TRBV5-6|TRBJ2-2|few
CASSWGGAPGELFF
>TRBV11-1|TRBJ1-2|few
CASSYQGYGYTF
>TRBV11-3|TRBJ1-2|.
CASSGTVSAYGYTF
>TRBV4-1|TRBJ2-1|few
CASSLTSPDEQFF
>TRBV6-5|TRBJ2-1|few
CASSYSGLAGVDEQFF
>TRBV28|TRBJ2-7|.
CASSRGSSYEQYF
>TRBV14|TRBJ2-7|.
CASSRSLAGEFYEQYF
>TRBV6-1|TRBJ1-1|few
CASSEASAGNTEAFF
>TRBV18|TRBJ2-5|.
CASSPPRGSLETQYF
>TRBV13|TRBJ2-7|few
CASSPARGEGLHEQYF
>TRBV29-1|TRBJ1-1|.
CSVGYGMNTEAFF
>TRBV2|TRBJ2-5|few
CASRGAETQYF
>TRBV30|TRBJ1-2|.
CAWKTAGGSYYGYTF
>TRBV27|TRBJ2-3|.
CASSLQGPGYTQYF
>TRBV27|TRBJ1-1|.
CASSKTGGTAEAFF
>TRBV11-2|TRBJ1-2|few
CASSSGTVSGYTF
>TRBV7-3|TRBJ2-1|few
CASSFLAGGEQFF
>TRBV4-1|TRBJ2-3|.
CASSQDMTGTSTDTQYF
>TRBV7-8|TRBJ2-7|few
CASSLRLAGGYEQYF
>TRBV5-6|TRBJ1-1|.
CASSLPRGTEAFF
>TRBV28|TRBJ2-1|few
CASTLPRRGQFF
>TRBV9|TRBJ2-1|.
CASSVTLDSYNEQFF
>TRBV28|TRBJ2-3|.
CASSFLEAGAATQYF
>TRBV7-9|TRBJ2-6|few
CASSLTASGANVLTF
>TRBV7-3|TRBJ2-1|few
CASSVRPGLAGGEQFF
>TRBV6-5|TRBJ2-7|.
CASSYSAVYEQYF
>TRBV27|TRBJ2-5|.
CASSLRGGWSGTQYF
>TRBV5-4|TRBJ1-2|few
CASSLALNRERGYTF
>TRBV6-5|TRBJ2-5|few
CASSYRRAGEQTQYF
>TRBV5-1|TRBJ2-6|.
CASSFLQGEHVSGANVLTF
>TRBV19|TRBJ1-1|.
CASRRGSTEAFF
>TRBV29-1|TRBJ2-5|few
CSVETGLGETQYF
>TRBV30|TRBJ1-5|.
CASTRDGSNQPQHF
>TRBV7-9|TRBJ2-2|few
CASSLGPGELFF
>TRBV5-8|TRBJ2-1|.
CASSYPGSGLYNEQFF
>TRBV30|TRBJ2-2|.
CAWSMNGDTGELFF
>TRBV27|TRBJ2-5|few
CASSPASGWETQYF
>TRBV5-1|TRBJ2-4|few
CASSLGGIQNIQYF
>TRBV28|TRBJ2-3|.
CAITGGADTQYF
>TRBV5-4|TRBJ2-1|.
CASSPGLAGGSNEQFF
>TRBV7-2|TRBJ2-3|few
CASSLISSTDTQYF
>TRBV29-1|TRBJ2-1|.
CSVEKGTSGKGEQFF
>TRBV18|TRBJ2-3|few
CASSRQSTDTQYF
>TRBV6-1|TRBJ1-2|few
CASSVTVNYGYTF
>TRBV30|TRBJ2-1|few
CAWSLKDSGSVGEQFF
>TRBV27|TRBJ1-2|.
CASSSGQGAHGYTF
>TRBV7-8|TRBJ2-1|.
CASSLGRDRGRDEQFF
>TRBV4-1|TRBJ2-1|.
CASSRGTSAGDEQFF
>TRBV7-9|TRBJ2-1|few
CASSLAGSYNEQFF
>TRBV4-2|TRBJ2-3|many
CASSQRTSGSGDTQYF
>TRBV5-6|TRBJ1-2|few
CASSLGQGNYGYTF
>TRBV5-1|TRBJ1-2|.
CASSLVSENYGYTF
>TRBV23-1|TRBJ2-6|few
CASSRTGGEVPVSWSGANVLTF
>TRBV6-5|TRBJ1-2|.
CASSYSVSVRGYTF
>TRBV7-9|TRBJ2-3|few
CASRGSDTQYF
>TRBV5-1|TRBJ1-1|few
CASRQGITDTEAFF
>TRBV28|TRBJ2-4|.
CASSLGTGGKNIQYF
>TRBV28|TRBJ2-3|few
CASSWASQRSDTQYF